This TCR beta chain was sequenced during a study of shared clonotypes between healthy human individuals (dated by TCRdb to 2020 to 2021). Notes on the research overall: Three men and a couple of women, aged 18 to 49 years, made up the cohort. Each donor's leukapheresis produced roughly between roughly 0.9 and 9 billion PBMCs. To increase sequencing depth and limit assay-specific biases, different laboratories used diverse techniques to prepare libraries and sequence TCR repertoires. The study deeply sequenced blood TCR repertoires of about 5 healthy adults to estimate repertoire size and the extent of clonotype sharing between individuals. For each donor, CD4 naive and CD4 memory were each given three plates, CD8 naive was given two plates, and CD8 memory was given one plate. Beyond this particular receptor, the publication reports: Compared with non-shared clonotypes, the clonotypes found in all four sorted-subset donors had higher generation probabilities. Larger estimated clonotype richness was generally found for naive subsets than for memory subsets. Based on pairwise subsampling, the degree of clonotype sharing among donors was expected to be affected by sequencing depth. Across a handful of donors, about 5% of naive CD4, roughly 3.5% of naive CD8, around 2.5% of memory CD4, and over 0.35% of memory CD8 clonotypes were shared. Sampling was limited to blood, and TCR repertoires in tissue likely differ from TCR repertoires in blood. The genetic and exposure-history diversity represented was limited by the small number of donors. Incomplete sequencing was indicated by rarefaction of sorted-subset datasets, despite the large sequencing depth.

Using the deep immunoSEQ assay, TCR CDR3 regions were amplified from genomic DNA by multiplex PCR. Extracted genomic DNA from each cell subset was spread evenly across all wells of several immunoSEQ 96-well plates, with each plate serving as a replicate. For sorted subsets, about 200 ng genomic DNA, equal to 30,000 to 35,000 T cell genomes, was loaded into each replicate PCR. Purified libraries were measured with a Qubit 3.0 fluorometer, size-checked on a Bioanalyzer 2100, and measured again with the KAPA Library Quantification kit. Every immunoSEQ 96-well plate was sequenced on a separate single-read 150-cycle Illumina NextSeq 550 flow cell. Per the original workflow: Because the immunoSEQ output included only junctional sequences and no quality scores, the filtering could not be the same as the filtering used for full-length reads. Sequences were annotated with PyIR, a Python wrapper for IgBLAST v1.9, and V/J genes and CDR3 were assigned using IMGT germline references. Reads were removed for weak V/J assignments (E-value above 1e-6), missing CDR3, stop codons, out-of-frame junctions, or ambiguous translated residues. V3J clonotypes were defined by identical inferred V gene, J gene, and CDR3 amino acid sequence. The percentage overlap between two repertoires was calculated by dividing the number of shared unique clonotypes by the size of the smaller repertoire. Three approaches were used to assess repertoire richness: RTK rarefaction, the Chao1 estimator, and Recon v2.1 estimates of unobserved clonotypes. Generation probabilities for all TCRbeta clonotypes obtained by the gDNA method from several donors were computed using OLGA. TCRdb took this table from immuneACCESS and kept in-frame rearrangements with V and J called. Such tables lack part of the clones; where checked against another copy, unresolved V genes explain under half of the gap, and the rest is unexplained. V and J calls and clone size are those listed in that table; D and trimming were worked out from the DNA. The sample contains just over 2,000,000 clones, about 94% of them found a single time. The top ten hold about 1.1% of the sample.

CD8 naive samples were obtained by positive selection for CCR7 among CD45RO-negative cells, yielding a CD45RA+CCR7+ population from which TemRA cells were excluded. The donors were healthy, HIV-negative adults with no recently reported acute infections or vaccinations. All donors were Caucasian adults living in Nashville, Tennessee, USA. Blood was collected by leukapheresis, and PBMCs were isolated by Ficoll-Histopaque density gradient centrifugation and then cryopreserved in liquid nitrogen vapor phase. Analytical flow cytometry was used to check the purity and quantity of each magnetically sorted T cell population. Each sorted fraction had its genomic DNA isolated and then quantified by UV absorbance on a Nanodrop 2000c. Only one count was recorded for this clone. Its antigen target is currently unknown. Per-base quality was not reported, and no clone a single base away is much larger than it. Inclusive of the bounding cysteine and phenylalanine, the CDR3 is 14 residues long. Of the read, only the CDR3 DNA is kept; its 42 bases are in frame from base 1. The germline V gene supplies CDR1 MGHRA and CDR2 YSYEKL. V ends up 0 bases short and J 4 bases short, with an unmatched junction base count of 3.

The receptor comes from a man aged 18 to 29 in good health. The rearranged segments are TRBV4-1 and TRBJ2-7, with TRBD2 identical over 7 junction bases. The sample was naive CD8+ T cells sorted from blood. This specimen's cell subset or site label, per the study, means: CD45RA+CCR7+. For the CDR3, the sequence is CASSQESGEYEQYF. In nucleotides, the sequence is TGCGCCAGCAGCCAAGAGAGCGGGGAATACGAGCAGTACTTC.